The TCR beta chain under discussion was sequenced for a study of CD8 T cells in Susac syndrome. An input of about 0.45 to 1 ug of RNA was subjected to reverse transcription using random hexamers. Amplification of the TCR beta CDR3 was carried out by immunoSEQ multiplex PCR, which spanned a total of 54 Vbeta and 13 Jbeta segments. TCRdb analysed the immunoSEQ multiplex PCR reads with MiXCR anew, one entry per CDR3 protein. The sample gives roughly 130,000 distinct CDR3 sequences, approximately 94% of which show up once; 0.1% to 0.15% is in the top ten. TCR beta was sequenced from blood CD8+ and CD4+ T cells. Treatment-naive patients with stable or active relapsing-remitting disease served as multiple sclerosis controls. Purification of the CD8+ and CD4+ T cells relied on negative isolation, and TEMRA cells underwent FACS enrichment. The sequence was collected from a human donor with multiple sclerosis. Sequences were obtained from CD4+ T cells from PBMCs.

CDR3 DNA sequence: TGTGCCTGGAGTGATCAAGTCGGGACTGAAGCTTTCTTT. Amino acids: CAWSDQVGTEAFF. This rearrangement joins TRBV30 to TRBJ1-1; D ambiguous. CDR1 and CDR2 from the germline V gene are GTSNPN and SVGIG (reference sequence). V lost 1 base to trimming and J lost 5 bases, with 11 bases between them. The CDR3 has 13 amino acids.